Below are 11 T cell receptor beta chains sequenced from a single sample in a study of T cell repertoires in cytomegalovirus infection. No antigens are known for them. In TCRdb, the reads were re-called with MiXCR into one record per CDR3 protein. The sample lists 640,000 or so distinct CDR3 sequences, around 32% occurring once. The material was cultured PBMCs, obtained from culture after CMV antigen stimulation. Every receptor here comes from a human donor in good health (CMV status not recorded). Some clones in this sample may be carry-over from other donors' samples.

The chain links TRBV6-2 or TRBV6-3 to TRBJ1-1; TRBD1 matches at 8 bases. There are 14 residues in the CDR3. J lost 7 bases, V lost 7 bases, and 11 bases had no gene match. Per germline, CDR1 MNHEY and CDR2 SVGEGT. The CDR3 region has the DNA TGTGCCAGCATACGGGACAGGCCATCGGGTGAAGCTTTCTTT. Translated: CASIRDRPSGEAFF.

V gene TRBV2 combines with J gene TRBJ2-3, with 10 bases that match TRBD2. Germline V gives CDR1 SNHLY, CDR2 FYNNEI. V gave up 6 bases and J gave up 6 bases; unmatched junction bases: 12. This CDR3 is 16 amino acids long. The CDR3, as DNA: TGTGCCAGCAGCGTCGGTACTAGCGGGACCTGGGATACGCAGTATTTT. Amino acids: CASSVGTSGTWDTQYF. Combining the CDR3 with reference TRBV2 and TRBJ2-3 gives the whole variable domain EPEVTQTPSHQVTQMGQEVILRCVPISNHLYFYWYRQILGQKVEFLVSFYNNEISEKSEIFDDQFSVERPDGSNFTLKIRSTKLEDSAMYFCASSVGTSGTWDTQYFGPGTRLTVL.

The chain has TRBV12-3 or TRBV12-4 and TRBJ2-7; D tentatively fits TRBD1 or TRBD2 (5 bases each). The CDR3 runs 14 residues. Trimming took off 7 bases at V and 2 bases at J, with 15 bases between the two ends. The chain's CDR3 is CASTKAAGTYEQYF. The CDR3 DNA sequence: TGTGCCAGCACCAAAGCGGCAGGGACCTACGAGCAGTACTTC.

The chain links TRBV4-1 to TRBJ2-2; 7 positions match TRBD2. V lost 4 bases and J lost 4; bases outside the gene matches: 9. Germline CDR1 MGHRA, CDR2 YSYEKL. CDR3 length: 16 residues. In DNA form, the CDR3 reads TGCGCCAGCAGCCCCCAAGGAGGGGAGGGCACCGGGGAGCTGTTTTTT. Translated: CASSPQGGEGTGELFF.

This clonotype was seen many times. The chain is built from TRBV7-2 and TRBJ1-4; D call uncertain. The CDR3 is 13 amino acids. CDR1 is SGHTA and CDR2 is FQGNSA in the germline V gene. Trimming cost V 3 bases and J 2 bases, with 4 bases left between them. The CDR3 sequence is CASSFGTNEKLFF. In nucleotides, the CDR3 is TGTGCCAGCAGCTTTGGGACTAATGAAAAACTGTTTTTT.

The chain couples TRBV28 to TRBJ1-5; 7 bases agree with TRBD1. The CDR3 length is 13 residues. Germline loops: CDR1 MDHEN, CDR2 SYDVKM. Losses at the gene ends were 8 bases for V and 7 bases for J; bases not matched to a gene: 8. CDR3 sequence: CASGSGGGQPQHF. As DNA, the CDR3 is TGTGCCAGCGGTTCAGGGGGAGGCCAGCCCCAGCATTTT.

This clonotype appeared many times. The chain employs TRBV7-2 and TRBJ2-3, with D perhaps matching TRBD2 (5 bases). This CDR3 comprises 13 residues. V lost 3 bases and J 3 bases, leaving 7 bases between the germline ends. CDR1 is SGHTA and CDR2 is FQGNSA in the germline V gene. CDR3: CASSFGVTDTQYF. Here the CDR3 DNA reads TGTGCCAGCAGCTTCGGGGTAACAGATACGCAGTATTTT.

V is TRBV19 and J is TRBJ1-4; the match to TRBD1 covers 7 bases. This CDR3 comprises 14 residues. V shed 4 bases, J shed 7 bases, and the junction held 6 bases outside the gene matches. Germline V gene lookup returns CDR1 LNHDA and CDR2 SQIVND (reference sequence). Here the CDR3 DNA reads TGTGCCAGTAGTAGAGGGGGCAAGACTGAAAAACTGTTTTTT. As protein: CASSRGGKTEKLFF.

This clonotype turned up a few times. The V and J genes are TRBV7-9 and TRBJ2-3; unclear D gene. Germline V lookup: CDR1 SEHNR, CDR2 FQNEAQ (reference sequence). This CDR3 region has 14 residues. V shed 5 bases and J shed 0 bases, with 9 bases lying between them. The CDR3 region has the DNA TGTGCCAGCAGCAAGACATTGAGCACAGATACGCAGTATTTT. This translates into CASSKTLSTDTQYF.

This clonotype was observed a few times. The chain joins TRBV15 to TRBJ2-5; possibly TRBD1 for D (5 bases). From germline, CDR1 is LNHNV and CDR2 YYDKDF (reference sequence). The length of the CDR3 is 14 residues. V gave up 4 bases and J gave up 2 bases, with 11 bases separating them. In DNA form, the CDR3 reads TGTGCCACCAGCACCTCGGACATACAAGAGACCCAGTACTTC. Translated: CATSTSDIQETQYF.

The V call is TRBV7-2, the J call TRBJ2-7, with D unresolved. Germline CDR1 SGHTA, CDR2 FQGNSA. Trimming stripped 7 bases from V and 5 bases from J, with 9 bases between. The CDR3 is made up of 11 amino acids. CDR3 sequence (DNA): TGTGCCAGCACCCCAGGCGACGAGCAGTACTTC. Its protein product is CASTPGDEQYF.